This record concerns one T cell receptor beta chain sequence. This entry belongs to a study of blood T cell repertoires in COVID-19. Study background: The origin of the acute and convalescent COVID-19 samples was the United States, Italy and Spain. In each case, the material was cDNA or gDNA derived from T cells, B-cell-depleted T cells, or PBMCs.

In the original analysis: Quantification of nucleated cells was approximated via reference gene primer amplification. Assay: immunoSEQ multiplex PCR; the TCRdb copy retains only in-frame clones and omits some. The V and J calls and clone size come from that table; D and trimming were worked out from the DNA. This table has 270,000 or so clones, around 88% appearing once. The germline gives CDR1 SGHTA, CDR2 FQGNSA. With 5 bases removed from V and 12 bases from J, the gap between germline ends came to 15 bases. The CDR3 covers 12 residues. The sequencing input was peripheral blood. The chain couples TRBV7-2 to TRBJ2-3, with no clear D. The TCR originated in a man aged 40-49 years with acute or convalescent COVID-19. In DNA form, the CDR3 reads TGTGCCAGCAGCAAGAGTTCGAAACCACAGTATTTT. Translating it yields CASSKSSKPQYF. Supplemented by reference TRBV7-2 and TRBJ2-3, the full variable domain reads GAGVSQSPSNKVTEKGKDVELRCDPISGHTALYWYRQSLGQGLEFLIYFQGNSAPDKSGLPSDRFSAERTGGSVSTLTIQRTQQEDSAVYLCASSKSSKPQYFGPGTRLTVL.